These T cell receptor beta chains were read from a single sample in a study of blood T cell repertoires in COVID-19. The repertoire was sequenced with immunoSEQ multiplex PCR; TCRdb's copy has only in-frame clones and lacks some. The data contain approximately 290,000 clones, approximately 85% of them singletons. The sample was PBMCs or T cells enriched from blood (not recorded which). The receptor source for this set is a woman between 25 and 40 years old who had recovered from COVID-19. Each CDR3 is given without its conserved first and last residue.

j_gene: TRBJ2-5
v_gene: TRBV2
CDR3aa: ASSPSSGQETQY

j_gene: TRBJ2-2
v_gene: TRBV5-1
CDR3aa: ASSLGGAGTGELF

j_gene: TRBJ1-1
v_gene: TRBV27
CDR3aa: ASSALREGPEAF

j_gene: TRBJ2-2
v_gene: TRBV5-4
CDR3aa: ASSSGGAPGELF

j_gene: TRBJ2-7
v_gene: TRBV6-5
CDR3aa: ASSSGGRNEQY

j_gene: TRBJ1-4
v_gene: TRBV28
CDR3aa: ASSRDRVANEKLF

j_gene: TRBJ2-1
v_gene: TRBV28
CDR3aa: ASSSRGTGLYNEQF

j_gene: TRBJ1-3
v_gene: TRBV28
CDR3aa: ASSVGGAVGNTIY

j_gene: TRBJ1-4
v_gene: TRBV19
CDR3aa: ASSIPGLIFTTNEKLF

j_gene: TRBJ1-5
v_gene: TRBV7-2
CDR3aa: ASSLDVAQPQH

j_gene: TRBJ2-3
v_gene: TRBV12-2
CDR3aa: ASRSLLAGSDTQY

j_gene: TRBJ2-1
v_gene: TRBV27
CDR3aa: ASSLLALRDRGPNEQF

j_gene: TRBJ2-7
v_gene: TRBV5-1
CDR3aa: ASSIRQEDYEQY

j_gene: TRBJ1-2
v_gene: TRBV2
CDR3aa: ASSERGGLYGYT

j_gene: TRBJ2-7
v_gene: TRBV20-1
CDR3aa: SASNRYYWASGSRAYEQY

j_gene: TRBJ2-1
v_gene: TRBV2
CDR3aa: ASSQNPGQANNEQF

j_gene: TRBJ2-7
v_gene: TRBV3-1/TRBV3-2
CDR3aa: ASSQTSGGLYEQY

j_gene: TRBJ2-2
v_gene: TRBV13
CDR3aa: ASSFLTGTGGIGELF

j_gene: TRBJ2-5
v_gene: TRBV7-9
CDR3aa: ASSLVGRAAGQETQY

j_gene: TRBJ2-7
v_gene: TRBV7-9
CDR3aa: ASSSKSSYEQY

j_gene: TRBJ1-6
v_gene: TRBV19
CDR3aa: ATRGEERLNSPLH

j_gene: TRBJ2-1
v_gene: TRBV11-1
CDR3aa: ASSPLLAPHNEQF

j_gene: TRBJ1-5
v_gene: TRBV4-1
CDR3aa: ASSQDRNRGRRPQH

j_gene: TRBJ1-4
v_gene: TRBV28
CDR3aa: ASSYDLGTEYEKLF

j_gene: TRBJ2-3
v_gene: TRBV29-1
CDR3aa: SVPRTGTDTQY

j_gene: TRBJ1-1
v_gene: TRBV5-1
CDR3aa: ASSRGAGRGTEAF

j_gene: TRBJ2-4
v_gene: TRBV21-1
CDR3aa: ASSKGQECGGAKNIQY

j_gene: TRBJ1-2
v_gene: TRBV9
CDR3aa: ASSSGIKQGADGYT

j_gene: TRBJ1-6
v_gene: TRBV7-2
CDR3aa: ASSVRGSYNSPLH

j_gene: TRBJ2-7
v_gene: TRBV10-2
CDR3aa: ASSEVGGFYEQY

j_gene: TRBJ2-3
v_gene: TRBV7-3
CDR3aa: ASSLNPSTDTQY

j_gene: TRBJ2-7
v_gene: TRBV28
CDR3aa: ASSSGQFFTYEQY

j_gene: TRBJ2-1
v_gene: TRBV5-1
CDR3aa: ASRPSGGDSYNEQF

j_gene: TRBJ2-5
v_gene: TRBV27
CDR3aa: ASSRGLGETQY

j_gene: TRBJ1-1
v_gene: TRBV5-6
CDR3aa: ASSSSRVVRGALTEAF